The 20 T cell receptor beta chains reported below all come from one sample, sequenced in a study of long-term antiretroviral therapy in people with HIV. Running of the v3.0 immunoSEQ assay took place at survey level. TCRdb's table, derived via immunoSEQ multiplex PCR, lists solely in-frame clones and lacks some. The data contain 30,000 to 40,000 clones, around 88% of them singletons. The starting material was unsorted PBMCs, obtained just before starting antiretroviral therapy. All receptors derive from a young woman with HIV.

The V and J genes are TRBV5-5 and TRBJ2-2; no clear D. The CDR3 sequence is 11 residues long. V was cut by 2 bases and J by 6 bases, with 2 bases left in between. The V gene's germline CDR1 is SGHKS and CDR2 YYEKEE (reference sequence). The CDR3 is CASSLAGELFF. The CDR3 nucleotides read TGTGCCAGCAGCTTAGCCGGGGAGCTGTTTTTT.

In this sample, this clone turned up once. The gene calls are TRBV18 and TRBJ1-1; no clear D. V dropped 6 bases and J dropped 1 base, with 12 bases sitting between them. Germline lookup yields CDR1 KGHSH and CDR2 LQKENI. The CDR3 loop spans 14 amino acids. The CDR3 sequence is CASSLGPRNTEAFF. CDR3 in DNA: TGTGCCAGCTCTCTCGGACCGCGGAACACTGAAGCTTTCTTT.

CDR3 sequence reads: CASTFQGLMNTEAFF. The CDR3 bases are TGCGCCAGCACTTTTCAGGGCCTCATGAACACTGAAGCTTTCTTT. The rearrangement links TRBV4-1 to TRBJ1-1, with D possibly being TRBD1 (5 bases). V was shortened by 7 bases and J by 0 bases, with 15 bases between the two germline ends. CDR1 and CDR2 (germline): MGHRA, YSYEKL. This CDR3 spans 15 amino acids.

By share, this clone ranks as medium-sized (0.01 to 0.1%). The chain carries TRBV7-2 and TRBJ1-1; possible D gene TRBD1, 6 bases. V shed 6 bases and J shed 0 bases, with 20 bases lying between them. Germline CDR1 is SGHTA and CDR2 is FQGNSA. The CDR3 is 17 amino acids. CDR3 sequence: CASSLQGWKVLNTEAFF. The CDR3 DNA sequence: TGTGCCAGCAGTTTACAGGGATGGAAGGTGCTGAACACTGAAGCTTTCTTT. The entire variable domain, with the rest obtained from reference TRBV7-2 and TRBJ1-1, is as follows: GAGVSQSPSNKVTEKGKDVELRCDPISGHTALYWYRQSLGQGLEFLIYFQGNSAPDKSGLPSDRFSAERTGGSVSTLTIQRTQQEDSAVYLCASSLQGWKVLNTEAFFGQGTRLTVV.

This clone was observed once. This chain joins TRBV7-9 and TRBJ2-7, with TRBD1 matching 9 bases. The V and J ends lost 3 bases and 6 bases, in that order; junction bases with no gene match: 6. Germline V gene sequence: CDR1 SEHNR, CDR2 FQNEAQ (reference sequence). The CDR3 is 14 amino acids. CDR3: CASSFGTGNSEQYF. Here the CDR3 DNA reads TGTGCCAGCAGCTTCGGGACAGGGAATAGCGAGCAGTACTTC.

The chain uses TRBV7-9 and TRBJ2-3; D is perhaps TRBD2 (6 bases). V lost 2 bases to trimming and J lost 4 bases, with 13 bases between them. Germline V lookup: CDR1 SEHNR, CDR2 FQNEAQ (reference sequence). The CDR3 has 15 amino acids. CDR3 in DNA: TGTGCCAGCAGCTTATCGTCTGGGGAGGCAGATACGCAGTATTTT. Its protein is CASSLSSGEADTQYF.

Comments on this clone: An end of the junction differs from the germline gene, which may be a read error. The chain employs TRBV7-7 and TRBJ2-1, with D perhaps TRBD2 (5 bases). The CDR3 covers 15 residues. Germline V gene lookup returns CDR1 SSHAT and CDR2 FNYEAQ (reference sequence). CDR3 sequence (DNA): TGTGCTAGCAGCTTATCGGTGGCCGGGAACAATGAGCAGTTCTTC. This codes for CASSLSVAGNNEQFF.

This clone was observed a single time. J is TRBJ1-5 and V is TRBV15, with TRBD1 matching 10 bases. This CDR3 is 15 amino acids long. Germline-derived CDR1 and CDR2 are LNHNV and YYDKDF (reference sequence). J was trimmed by 0 bases and V by 7 bases; bases with no gene match: 3. Written as DNA, the CDR3 is TGTGCCACCAACTGGGACAGGGGTAGCAATCAGCCCCAGCATTTT. This codes for CATNWDRGSNQPQHF.

A note on this clone: Germline is not matched at one junction end, which may reflect a read error. The chain is built from TRBV19 and TRBJ2-2, with 7 bases that match TRBD2. CDR1 LNHDA and CDR2 SQIVND come from the germline V gene (reference sequence). The CDR3 runs to 14 residues. The CDR3: CASKEGGVAGELFF. CDR3 nucleotide sequence: TGTGCGAGTAAGGAGGGAGGGGTAGCCGGGGAGCTGTTTTTT.

The V gene is TRBV5-1, the J gene TRBJ1-3, with D unresolved. In germline, CDR1 is SGHRS, CDR2 YFSETQ. CDR3 length: 15 amino acids. The germline V and J ends were trimmed by 1 base and 0 bases, with 8 bases remaining between them. The CDR3 DNA reads TGCGCCAGCAGCTTGTCAGGAGACTCTGGAAACACCATATATTTT. Amino acid sequence: CASSLSGDSGNTIYF.

The gene calls are TRBV15 and TRBJ1-2; 12 nucleotides line up with TRBD1. The CDR3 loop spans 20 amino acids. V shed 0 bases and J 2 bases; nucleotides not matched to a gene: 13. Germline V lookup: CDR1 LNHNV, CDR2 YYDKDF (reference sequence). For the CDR3, the DNA is TGTGCCACCAGCAGAGATAGGCGCGGGACAGGGGGCTTCAAGAACTATGGCTACACCTTC. This codes for CATSRDRRGTGGFKNYGYTF.

This chain links TRBV28 with TRBJ1-1; D perhaps matches TRBD1 (5 bases). Trimming cost V 5 bases and J 9 bases, with 16 bases left between them. CDR3 length: 13 residues. CDR1 is MDHEN, CDR2 SYDVKM, per germline. CDR3 nucleotides: TGTGCCAGCAGTCCCTCGGAGGTGGGGCAAGCTTTCTTT. Its protein product is CASSPSEVGQAFF.

The rearrangement joins TRBV11-1 to TRBJ2-1; 9 bases align to TRBD1. The junction had 11 bases not matched to a gene; V was cut back by 2 bases and J by 6 bases. The CDR3 is 17 residues long. CDR1 and CDR2 from the germline V gene are SGHAT and FQDESV (reference sequence). The CDR3 sequence: CASSLTHRGPTRNEQFF. The DNA of the CDR3 is TGTGCCAGCAGCTTAACTCACAGGGGGCCAACACGCAATGAGCAGTTCTTC.

The chain links TRBV5-6 to TRBJ1-1; D gene ambiguous. V was cut by 0 bases and J by 3 bases, with 9 bases left in between. The CDR3 spans 14 residues. CDR1 and CDR2 (germline): SGHDT, YYEEEE. The CDR3 is CASSLDQADTEAFF. For the CDR3, the DNA is TGTGCCAGCAGCTTGGACCAGGCTGACACTGAAGCTTTCTTT.

This clone appeared a few times. This chain joins TRBV14 and TRBJ2-7; 11 nucleotides align to TRBD1. After removal of 5 bases from V and 6 bases from J, the junction contained 9 bases not matched to a gene. Germline V lookup: CDR1 SGHDN, CDR2 FVKESK. The CDR3 sequence is 15 residues long. The CDR3 loop reads CASSERTGGGIEQYF. The CDR3 DNA follows: TGTGCCAGCAGCGAAAGGACAGGGGGCGGTATCGAGCAGTACTTC.

This clone was recorded once. J is TRBJ2-1 and V is TRBV18; possible D gene TRBD2, 6 bases. The germline V gene has CDR1 KGHSH and CDR2 LQKENI. V shed 5 bases and J shed 7 bases, with 18 bases lying between them. The CDR3 is 15 residues long. The CDR3 DNA reads TGTGCCAGCTCAGGGGACTTCAACAGAGGAAATGAGCAGTTCTTC. Protein product: CASSGDFNRGNEQFF.

V and J are TRBV5-1 and TRBJ2-7, with D tentatively TRBD1 (6 bases). Trimming shortened V by 3 bases and J by 2 bases, and 15 bases separated the two germline ends. The CDR3 is made up of 15 amino acids. Germline lookup yields CDR1 SGHRS and CDR2 YFSETQ. DNA for the CDR3: TGCGCCAGCAGCTGGCCCTTGGACAGCGCCTACGAGCAGTACTTC. This sequence encodes CASSWPLDSAYEQYF.

The rearrangement joins TRBV7-9 to TRBJ2-7; 9 nucleotides agree with TRBD1. Germline lookup yields CDR1 SEHNR and CDR2 FQNEAQ (reference sequence). The CDR3 spans 14 residues. The V and J ends lost 5 bases and 2 bases, in that order; junction bases with no gene match: 4. The CDR3 here is CASSEGQGPYEQYF. DNA for the CDR3: TGTGCCAGCAGCGAGGGACAGGGTCCCTACGAGCAGTACTTC.

In this sample, this clone turned up a few times. This chain connects TRBV7-3 to TRBJ1-6; 7 nucleotides match TRBD1. V shed 4 bases, J shed 7 bases, and the junction held 4 bases outside the gene matches. The germline CDR1 and CDR2 sequences are SGHTA and FQGTGA. The CDR3 is made up of 14 amino acids. The CDR3 DNA is TGTGCCAGCAGCTGGGACAGCGGCAATTCACCCCTCCACTTT. It translates to CASSWDSGNSPLHF.

The chain uses TRBV28 and TRBJ2-2; perhaps TRBD2 as D (5 bases). From germline, CDR1 is MDHEN and CDR2 SYDVKM. Trimming stripped 2 bases from V and 0 bases from J, with 13 bases between. CDR3 size: 17 residues. For the CDR3, the DNA is TGTGCCAGCAGTTTACCTCCGGGGATTCCGAACACCGGGGAGCTGTTTTTT. It translates to CASSLPPGIPNTGELFF. Looking up the rest from reference TRBV28 and TRBJ2-2 gives the full variable domain: DVKVTQSSRYLVKRTGEKVFLECVQDMDHENMFWYRQDPGLGLRLIYFSYDVKMKEKGDIPEGYSVSREKKERFSLILESASTNQTSMYLCASSLPPGIPNTGELFFGEGSRLTVL.